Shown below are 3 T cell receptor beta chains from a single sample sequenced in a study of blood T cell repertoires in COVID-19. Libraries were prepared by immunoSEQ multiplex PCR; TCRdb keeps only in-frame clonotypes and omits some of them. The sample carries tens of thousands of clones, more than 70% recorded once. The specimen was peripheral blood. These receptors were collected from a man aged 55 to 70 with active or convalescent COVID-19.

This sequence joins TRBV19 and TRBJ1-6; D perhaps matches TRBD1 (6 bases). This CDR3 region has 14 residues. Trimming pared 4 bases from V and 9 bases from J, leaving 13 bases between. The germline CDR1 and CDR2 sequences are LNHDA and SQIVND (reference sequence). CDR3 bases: TGTGCCAGTAGTAAAGAGGACAGACTTTCACCCCTCCACTTT. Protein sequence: CASSKEDRLSPLHF.

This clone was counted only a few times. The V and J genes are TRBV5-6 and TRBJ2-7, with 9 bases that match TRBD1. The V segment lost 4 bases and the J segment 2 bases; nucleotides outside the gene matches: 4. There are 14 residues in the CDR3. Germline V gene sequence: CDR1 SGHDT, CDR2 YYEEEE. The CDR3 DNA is TGTGCCAGCAGCAAACGGACAGGGGCCTACGAGCAGTACTTC. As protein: CASSKRTGAYEQYF.

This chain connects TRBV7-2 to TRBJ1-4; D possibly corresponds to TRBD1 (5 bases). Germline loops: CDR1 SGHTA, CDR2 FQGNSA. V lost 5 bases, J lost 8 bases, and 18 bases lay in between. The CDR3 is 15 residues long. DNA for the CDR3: TGTGCCAGCAGCCAGGCGGGGCTCCCGGGGGAAAAACTGTTTTTT. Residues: CASSQAGLPGEKLFF.